Reported below is one TCR beta chain. The antigen remains unidentified. The data were taken from a study of CD8 T cells in ankylosing spondylitis. Germline CDR1 is MNHEY and CDR2 is SMNVEV (reference sequence). The CDR3 runs 11 residues. V was clipped by 11 bases and J by 5 bases, with 12 bases between them. Quantitative 5'-RACE with molecular barcodes produced the TCR beta libraries. TCRdb re-called the 5' RACE reads with MiXCR, one entry per CDR3 protein. The table includes 150,000 to 250,000 distinct CDR3 sequences, roughly 13% detected once. Study results and limitations: Blood from ankylosing spondylitis patients appeared to carry a characteristic roughly eight-variant TCR beta motif. Within matched ankylosing spondylitis synovial fluid, disease-linked clones were reportedly significantly enriched. Disease-linked clones bore a CD8+ phenotype and were relatively rare in peripheral blood.

The material sequenced was blood, either unsorted or a sorted T cell fraction (not recorded which). This sequence originates from a male donor with ankylosing spondylitis or in good health (not recorded which). The rearrangement joins TRBV27 to TRBJ1-2; tentatively, D is TRBD1 (6 bases). CDR3 residues: CAASQGYGYTF. The DNA of the CDR3 is TGTGCCGCAAGTCAGGGGTATGGCTACACCTTC.